The 15 T cell receptor beta chains listed next were all sequenced from one sample in a study of blood T cell repertoires in COVID-19. The repertoire was sequenced with immunoSEQ multiplex PCR; TCRdb's copy has only in-frame clones and lacks some. The repertoire consists of 150,000 to 200,000 clones, with 80% to 90% occurring once and the leading ten covering 1.5% to 2%. The source material was peripheral blood. Every receptor here comes from a man aged 18 to 30 who had recovered from COVID-19.

This rearrangement joins TRBV9 to TRBJ2-7, with TRBD2 identical over 7 bases. V trimming: 4 bases; J trimming: 5 bases; junction bases outside the gene matches: 9. The CDR3 runs 14 residues. CDR1 is SGDLS and CDR2 is YYNGEE in the germline V gene. The CDR3: CASSLLGGVDEQYF. Written as DNA, the CDR3 is TGTGCCAGCAGCCTCCTTGGGGGGGTGGACGAGCAGTACTTC. The variable domain in full, completed from reference TRBV9 and TRBJ2-7, reads DSGVTQTPKHLITATGQRVTLRCSPRSGDLSVYWYQQSLDQGLQFLIQYYNGEERAKGNILERFSAQQFPDLHSELNLSSLELGDSALYFCASSLLGGVDEQYFGPGTRLTVT.

The chain carries TRBV11-2 and TRBJ2-1; TRBD1 matches at 8 bases. The CDR3 length is 14 residues. Trimming removed 5 bases from V and 7 bases from J; junction bases left unmatched: 7. Per germline, CDR1 SGHAT and CDR2 FQNNGV. CDR3 residues: CASSIDRGSNEQFF. The CDR3 coding sequence is TGTGCCAGCAGCATTGACAGGGGATCAAATGAGCAGTTCTTC.

The V gene is TRBV4-1, the J gene TRBJ2-3, with 8 bases matching TRBD2. Germline CDR1 and CDR2: MGHRA and YSYEKL. The CDR3 is made up of 15 amino acids. J lost 2 bases, V lost 0 bases, and 1 base had no gene match. CDR3 in DNA: TGCGCCAGCAGCCAAGAGCGGGGGGCCACAGATACGCAGTATTTT. This codes for CASSQERGATDTQYF.

This chain connects TRBV14 to TRBJ2-6; 7 positions agree with TRBD1. With 2 bases clipped from V and 0 bases from J, the junction kept 10 bases outside the gene matches. The CDR3 spans 19 residues. Germline V gene data show CDR1 as SGHDN and CDR2 as FVKESK. This CDR3 is CASSQSWGQSVSGANVLTF. As DNA, the CDR3 is TGTGCCAGCAGCCAATCTTGGGGACAGTCGGTCTCTGGGGCCAACGTCCTGACTTTC.

This clone turned up a few times. The chain is built from TRBV4-3 and TRBJ1-5, with D possibly matching TRBD1 (6 bases). The ends were cut back, 1 base at V and 10 bases at J, with 14 bases in the middle. CDR1 and CDR2 from the germline V gene are LGHNA and YSLEER. This CDR3 is 14 amino acids long. The CDR3 reads CASSQGGPIHPQHF. CDR3 DNA: TGCGCCAGCAGCCAAGGGGGGCCGATACACCCCCAGCATTTT.

This sequence joins TRBV18 and TRBJ1-1, with D unclear. Looked up from germline, CDR1 is KGHSH and CDR2 is LQKENI. V lost 6 bases, J lost 0 bases, and 20 bases lay in between. This CDR3 comprises 17 residues. CDR3 in DNA: TGTGCCAGCTCCCTAAATCGGCAGGACTTCATGAACACTGAAGCTTTCTTT. This translates into CASSLNRQDFMNTEAFF.

This sequence joins TRBV27 and TRBJ1-5, with 8 bases fitting TRBD1. After removal of 8 bases from V and 7 bases from J, the junction contained 13 bases not matched to a gene. CDR1 is MNHEY, CDR2 SMNVEV, per germline (reference sequence). The CDR3 length is 15 residues. Written as DNA, the CDR3 is TGTGCCAGCGGGGGGGCAGGGGGCTATGGACAGCCCCAGCATTTT. It specifies CASGGAGGYGQPQHF.

In DNA, the CDR3 is TGTGCCAGCAGTTATACTAGCGGGAGGACCGGGGAGCTGTTTTTT. Amino acids: CASSYTSGRTGELFF. The chain combines TRBV6-2 or TRBV6-3 with TRBJ2-2; 12 positions match TRBD2. This CDR3 comprises 15 residues. Germline V CDR1 and CDR2: MNHEY, SVGEGT. Germline trimming cut 3 bases from V and 5 bases from J; bases unmatched to any gene: 1.

The V gene is TRBV14, the J gene TRBJ1-3, with D perhaps matching TRBD1 (6 bases). Looked up from germline, CDR1 is SGHDN and CDR2 is FVKESK. Trimming left V 0 bases short and J 2 bases short, with 11 bases between. CDR3 length: 16 amino acids. CDR3 protein: CASSQDPRQAGNTIYF. The DNA of the CDR3 is TGTGCCAGCAGCCAAGATCCCCGACAGGCTGGAAACACCATATATTTT.

The chain joins TRBV25-1 to TRBJ2-7; TRBD2 matches 13 bases. The CDR3 covers 15 residues. Per the germline V gene, CDR1 is MGHDK and CDR2 is SYGVNS. Trimming removed 6 bases from V and 5 bases from J; junction bases left unmatched: 7. CDR3 protein: CASSGLAGVIHEQYF. Here the CDR3 DNA reads TGTGCCAGCAGCGGACTAGCGGGAGTAATCCACGAGCAGTACTTC.

The chain combines TRBV2 with TRBJ1-5, with D possibly being TRBD1 (5 bases). Germline V gene sequence: CDR1 SNHLY, CDR2 FYNNEI. The V gene lost 6 bases and the J gene lost 4 bases, with 13 bases spanning the gap. This CDR3 is built from 14 residues. DNA of the CDR3: TGTGCCAGCAGCGGGCTGCAGGGAAATCAGCCCCAGCATTTT. It is translated as CASSGLQGNQPQHF.

The CDR3 here is CSGQYNEQFF. Written as DNA, the CDR3 is TGCAGTGGCCAGTACAATGAGCAGTTCTTC. The chain combines TRBV20-1 with TRBJ2-1; D is unclear. Germline values: CDR1 DFQATT, CDR2 SNEGSKA (reference sequence). The V end lost 7 bases, the J end lost 4 bases, and 5 bases lay between the germline ends. The CDR3 is 10 residues long.

The chain joins TRBV2 to TRBJ2-7; D is perhaps TRBD1 (5 bases). V was pared by 7 bases and J by 4 bases, with 14 bases between. Germline CDR1 and CDR2: SNHLY and FYNNEI. This CDR3 spans 13 amino acids. The CDR3 DNA sequence: TGTGCCAGCAAGGTACAGGTATCTTACGAGCAGTACTTC. Protein sequence: CASKVQVSYEQYF. Variable domain in full (rest from reference TRBV2 and TRBJ2-7): EPEVTQTPSHQVTQMGQEVILRCVPISNHLYFYWYRQILGQKVEFLVSFYNNEISEKSEIFDDQFSVERPDGSNFTLKIRSTKLEDSAMYFCASKVQVSYEQYFGPGTRLTVT.

The V and J genes are TRBV5-6 and TRBJ1-1, with 9 bases aligning to TRBD1. Germline assignment: CDR1 SGHDT and CDR2 YYEEEE. CDR3 length: 14 residues. The V gene end was trimmed by 7 bases and the J gene end by 2 bases; junction bases not matched to a gene: 6. The CDR3 reads CASGQGSFNTEAFF. CDR3 nucleotide sequence: TGTGCCAGCGGACAGGGGAGCTTTAACACTGAAGCTTTCTTT.

This clone was seen just once. The chain employs TRBV7-9 and TRBJ2-7; D might be TRBD1 (5 bases). Germline assignment: CDR1 SEHNR and CDR2 FQNEAQ (reference sequence). The ends were cut back, 5 bases at V and 0 bases at J, with 14 bases in the middle. This CDR3 has 15 residues. The DNA for the CDR3 is TGTGCCAGCAGCCGTGGGGCGGAGACCTCCTACGAGCAGTACTTC. Its protein product is CASSRGAETSYEQYF.